This T cell receptor beta chain was documented in a study of cytomegalovirus exposure and HLA in healthy donors. The study's findings and limits: Excluded were some V segments that proved indistinguishable, including TRBV6-2 and TRBV6-3.

As concerns this clone: Its target is unknown.

Sampled while nominally healthy, donors likely had unrecorded immune exposures. PCR employed 60 Vbeta and 13 Jbeta primers. Here immunoSEQ multiplex PCR was the method, and the copy in TCRdb shows in-frame clones only, minus some. The sample shows some 170,000 clones, over 75% of them seen only once. V lost 5 bases and J lost 7; bases outside the gene matches: 9. The V gene's germline CDR1 is MDHEN and CDR2 SYDVKM. The CDR3 loop spans 14 amino acids. Specimen: PBMCs. The sequence was collected from a man in his forties or fifties in good health and CMV-seronegative. This chain joins TRBV28 and TRBJ2-7; 9 nucleotides align to TRBD1. CDR3 DNA sequence: TGTGCCAGCAGTCCGGGACAGGGTCTGAGAGAGCAGTACTTC. Translating gives CASSPGQGLREQYF.